Listed below are T cell receptor beta chains from one sample, sequenced in a study of T cell changes during pregnancy in multiple sclerosis. Measured with immunoSEQ multiplex PCR; TCRdb has only the in-frame clones, and not every one. The sample has about 120,000 clones, approximately 93% seen once. Specimen: peripheral blood, collected before pregnancy. These receptors came from a female donor with multiple sclerosis, enrolled in a pregnancy study. The CDR3 runs from the conserved cysteine through the conserved F or W. The D gene is left open where the match is weak. Not all rows give a size; the values are once, few, many and, for expanded clones, a class.

clone_size	d_call	j_call	v_call	cdr3_nt	cdr3_aa
.	.	TRBJ2-6	TRBV21-1	TGTGCCAGCAGCAAAGGGTGTAGTTCTGGGGCCAACGTCCTGACTTTC	CASSKGCSSGANVLTF
.	.	TRBJ1-4	TRBV7-2	TGTGCCAGCAGCTCCTTAACTAATGAAAAACTGTTTTTT	CASSSLTNEKLFF
.	.	TRBJ1-5	TRBV15	TGTGCCACCAGCATACCGGGGAGGCATCAGCCCCAGCATTTT	CATSIPGRHQPQHF
.	TRBD2	TRBJ2-1	TRBV7-2	TGTGCCAGCAGCTTAGACGGGACTAGCGCCCTCAAGGGGTTCTTC	CASSLDGTSALKGFF
.	TRBD1	TRBJ2-7	TRBV5-1	TGCGCCAGCAGCTTGGAGACAGGGAAAGGTTTCGAGCAGTACTTC	CASSLETGKGFEQYF
.	.	TRBJ1-2	TRBV19	TGTGCCAGCACTCGGGGCAGGGGCGGTAATGGCTACACCTTC	CASTRGRGGNGYTF
.	.	TRBJ1-1	TRBV30	TGTGCCTGGAGTGTAGAAAATGCGGCGGCTGAAGCTTTCTTT	CAWSVENAAAEAFF
few	.	TRBJ1-4	TRBV6-1	TGTGCCAGCAGTGAAAGGGAACAGGGCACAGCAACTAATGAAAAACTGTTTTTT	CASSEREQGTATNEKLFF
.	.	TRBJ1-3	TRBV7-6	TGTGCCAGCAGCTTAATATCGGGAGGCCCCCCTGGAAACACCATATATTTT	CASSLISGGPPGNTIYF
.	TRBD1	TRBJ1-1	TRBV5-1	TGCGCCAGCAGCCTAGCGGGGACAGGGAACACTGAAGCTTTCTTT	CASSLAGTGNTEAFF
.	TRBD1	TRBJ1-1	TRBV29-1	TGCAGCGTTGCTGAGGTCGGCAGGGGGAGAACTGAAGCTTTCTTT	CSVAEVGRGRTEAFF
.	.	TRBJ2-1	TRBV7-2	TGTGCCAGCAGCTTAGGATCAGGGCGCCATGAGCAGTTCTTC	CASSLGSGRHEQFF
.	.	TRBJ2-7	TRBV5-4	TGTGCCAGCAGCTTGGACAGCTCTTATGCCTACGAGCAGTACTTC	CASSLDSSYAYEQYF
.	.	TRBJ1-5	TRBV6-1	TGTGCCAGCGAAGGGGAACCCAGCAATCAGCCCCAGCATTTT	CASEGEPSNQPQHF
once	.	TRBJ1-1	TRBV5-1	TGCGCCAGCAGCTCCCTATACCCTACGGACACTGAAGCTTTCTTT	CASSSLYPTDTEAFF
.	.	TRBJ2-6	TRBV7-3	TGTGCCAGCGGAGGGGGGGGCTCTGGGGCCAACGTCCTGACTTTC	CASGGGGSGANVLTF
.	.	TRBJ1-2	TRBV7-9	TGTGCCAGCAGCTTGATTGAGGGGAGGACTGGCTACACCTTC	CASSLIEGRTGYTF
.	TRBD1	TRBJ2-6	TRBV2	TGTGCCAGCAGTGATGTGACAGGGTATTCTGGGGCCAACGTCCTGACTTTC	CASSDVTGYSGANVLTF
.	TRBD1	TRBJ1-1	TRBV30	TGTGCCTGGAGCTACAGGGGGGACACTGAAGCTTTCTTT	CAWSYRGDTEAFF
.	TRBD1	TRBJ2-7	TRBV6-5	TGTGCCAGCACCCGAGGGACAGGGGGCAGCGAGCAGTACTTC	CASTRGTGGSEQYF
.	TRBD2	TRBJ2-1	TRBV29-1	TGCAGCGTGGGAGGGAGGGCCTACAATGAGCAGTTCTTC	CSVGGRAYNEQFF
.	.	TRBJ1-1	TRBV6-5	TGTGCCAGCAGGGCCAGGGTTGGTGAGTACACTGAAGCTTTCTTT	CASRARVGEYTEAFF
.	.	TRBJ1-4	TRBV18	TGTGCCAGCTCACCGAGCGCAACTAATGAAAAACTGTTTTTT	CASSPSATNEKLFF
.	TRBD1	TRBJ2-5	TRBV7-9	TGTGCCAGCAGCTTACCATCCCGTATTTCAGGGGGCCCCCCAGAGACCCAGTACTTC	CASSLPSRISGGPPETQYF
.	TRBD1	TRBJ1-2	TRBV27	TGTGCCAGCAGTTTATGGGGACAGGGGCTATTGGATGGCTACACCTTC	CASSLWGQGLLDGYTF
.	.	TRBJ2-5	TRBV7-6	TGTGCCAGCAGCTTAAGTGCGGGTCGAGAGACCCAGTACTTC	CASSLSAGRETQYF
.	TRBD1	TRBJ2-7	TRBV28	TGTGCCAGCAGTTCTTATTTTGGGACAGGGAAAACCTACGAGCAGTACTTC	CASSSYFGTGKTYEQYF
.	.	TRBJ2-7	TRBV10-3	TGTGCCATCAGAATGGACAGGGAGGGTTTCTACGAGCAGTACTTC	CAIRMDREGFYEQYF
.	.	TRBJ2-5	TRBV6-5	TGTGCCACCACCCGGCAGGTTGGCCAAGAGACCCAGTACTTC	CATTRQVGQETQYF
once	TRBD1	TRBJ1-1	TRBV29-1	TGCAGCGCAGGGACAGGGAACACTGAAGCTTTCTTT	CSAGTGNTEAFF
.	.	TRBJ2-7	TRBV15	TGTGCCACCAGCAGAGAGGGTAGTAGCGCTCACTACGAGCAGTACTTC	CATSREGSSAHYEQYF
few	TRBD1	TRBJ1-5	TRBV28	TGTGCCAGCAGGATAACAGGGGTACATCAGCCCCAGCATTTT	CASRITGVHQPQHF
.	TRBD2	TRBJ2-1	TRBV5-4	TGTGCCAGCAGCCGGGACTACCTCTACAATGAGCAGTTCTTC	CASSRDYLYNEQFF
.	TRBD2	TRBJ2-5	TRBV5-6	TGTGCCAGCAGCCCTAGACTAGCGGGGGGGCGGAGAGAGACCCAGTACTTC	CASSPRLAGGRRETQYF
.	.	TRBJ1-4	TRBV19	TGTGCCAGTAGTACAGGGAGGGGATACGAAAAACTGTTTTTT	CASSTGRGYEKLFF
.	TRBD1	TRBJ1-2	TRBV11-2	TGTGCCAGCAGCTATGAGGGGGCAGACTATGGCTACACCTTC	CASSYEGADYGYTF
.	TRBD1	TRBJ1-1	TRBV4-2	TGTGCCAGCAGCCAAGAAGGGACAGCTACTGAAGCTTTCTTT	CASSQEGTATEAFF
.	.	TRBJ1-1	TRBV29-1	TGCAGCGTTAGGGACAAAAAAATTGAAGCTTTCTTT	CSVRDKKIEAFF
.	.	TRBJ2-7	TRBV21-1	TGTGCCAGCAGCACACCGGGTCCTTGGCCCTACGAGCAGTACTTC	CASSTPGPWPYEQYF
.	TRBD1	TRBJ2-7	TRBV7-9	TGTGCCAGCAGCCTGACAGGGGTTTACGAGCAGTACTTC	CASSLTGVYEQYF
.	TRBD1	TRBJ1-2	TRBV19	TGTGCCAGTAGAAAGCAGGGGGCAGGGTATGGCTACACCTTC	CASRKQGAGYGYTF
.	TRBD1	TRBJ2-7	TRBV30	TGTGCCTGGAGGAGCGCCGGGACAGGGGGCTGGCAGTACTTC	CAWRSAGTGGWQYF
.	TRBD1	TRBJ2-1	TRBV5-1	TGCGCCAGCACCCCGGACAGGGGGCGCAACAATGAGCAGTTCTTC	CASTPDRGRNNEQFF
.	.	TRBJ1-3	TRBV5-1	TGCGCCAGCAGCGTCGACAGGCGAAGCTCTGGAAACACCATATATTTT	CASSVDRRSSGNTIYF
once	TRBD1	TRBJ2-7	TRBV27	TGTGCCAGCAGTACCCGGACAGGGGGCGCCTCCTACGAGCAGTACTTC	CASSTRTGGASYEQYF
.	TRBD2	TRBJ2-1	TRBV25-1	TGTGCCAGCACCCCGGGGGGGGGAAATAATGAGCAGTTCTTC	CASTPGGGNNEQFF
.	.	TRBJ1-2	TRBV9	TGTGCCAGCAGCGTAGCTGGTCAGGGTTTTAACTATGGCTACACCTTC	CASSVAGQGFNYGYTF
.	.	TRBJ1-4	TRBV5-1	TGCGCCAGCAGCCAGAATGAAAAACTGTTTTTT	CASSQNEKLFF
.	.	TRBJ2-7	TRBV27	TGTGCCAGCAGTAGAGGGGGAATGACCTACGAGCAGTACTTC	CASSRGGMTYEQYF
.	.	TRBJ2-3	TRBV10-2	TGCGCCAGCAAAGCTTTTTCGGCAGATACGCAGTATTTT	CASKAFSADTQYF
.	TRBD2	TRBJ2-3	TRBV7-3	TGTGCCAGCAGCAGAACTAGCGGGGGGGGTCGGGATACGCAGTATTTT	CASSRTSGGGRDTQYF
.	TRBD1	TRBJ1-1	TRBV9	TGTGCCAGCAGCATCCGGGACAGGGGGATTGCTGCGAACACTGAAGCTTTCTTT	CASSIRDRGIAANTEAFF
.	.	TRBJ1-1	TRBV27	TGTGCCAGCGGATCGAGGTCAGGGGTGTCCCACACTGAAGCTTTCTTT	CASGSRSGVSHTEAFF
.	.	TRBJ1-1	TRBV10-3	TGTGCCATCAGTCCCAACGCCGGGGGACGGAACACTGAAGCTTTCTTT	CAISPNAGGRNTEAFF
.	.	TRBJ2-2	TRBV7-3	TGTGCCAGCAGACGGGGATCATTCACCGGGGAGCTGTTTTTT	CASRRGSFTGELFF
.	.	TRBJ2-7	TRBV21-1	TGTGCCAGCAGTTATGGACTAGCGGGGATAAAGAGCTCCTACGAGCAGTACTTC	CASSYGLAGIKSSYEQYF